Below, 15 T cell receptor beta chains from the same sample are listed, as sequenced in a study of T cell changes during pregnancy in multiple sclerosis. TCRdb's copy holds only in-frame clones and misses some; the assay was immunoSEQ multiplex PCR. The sample lists tens of thousands of clones, 80% to 95% seen once, with roughly 3.9% in the top ten. This specimen was peripheral blood, taken after pregnancy. These receptors were collected from a female donor in good health, enrolled as a control in a pregnancy study.

The rearrangement uses TRBV28 and TRBJ2-7; 9 bases are shared with TRBD2. This CDR3 comprises 15 residues. With 6 bases clipped from V and 6 bases from J, the junction kept 12 bases outside the gene matches. Germline loops: CDR1 MDHEN, CDR2 SYDVKM. The CDR3 loop reads CASSAGGGAIREQYF. The CDR3 region has the DNA TGTGCCAGCAGCGCTGGCGGGGGGGCCATCCGCGAGCAGTACTTC.

The chain couples TRBV2 to TRBJ2-1; 7 bases fit TRBD1. The CDR3 covers 16 residues. The germline CDR1 and CDR2 sequences are SNHLY and FYNNEI. The junction had 7 bases not matched to a gene; V was cut back by 5 bases and J by 0 bases. The CDR3 spells CASSWDSQSSYNEQFF. CDR3 sequence (DNA): TGTGCCAGCAGTTGGGACAGCCAGAGCTCCTACAATGAGCAGTTCTTC.

The chain combines TRBV5-1 with TRBJ2-7, with D possibly TRBD1 on 5 matching bases. Germline values: CDR1 SGHRS, CDR2 YFSETQ. Trimming took 3 bases from V and 6 from J, leaving 16 bases between them. CDR3 size: 14 residues. CDR3: CASSYVRVGAEQYF. CDR3 sequence (DNA): TGCGCCAGCAGCTACGTCAGGGTAGGGGCCGAGCAGTACTTC.

DNA of the CDR3: TGTGCCCGGGAGGGAGAGGACACCTACGAGCAGTACTTC. The encoded protein is CAREGEDTYEQYF. V usage is TRBV30 and J usage is TRBJ2-7, with 8 bases aligning to TRBD2. Germline lookup yields CDR1 GTSNPN and CDR2 SVGIG (reference sequence). The CDR3 is 13 amino acids. The ends lost 8 bases at V and 2 bases at J; junction bases unmatched: 8.

The chain joins TRBV28 to TRBJ2-3, with 7 bases that match TRBD2. The germline gives CDR1 MDHEN, CDR2 SYDVKM. J lost 2 bases, V lost 8 bases, and 4 bases had no gene match. CDR3 length equals 13 residues. The CDR3 nucleotides are TGTGCCAGCTACGGGGGGAACACAGATACGCAGTATTTT. As protein: CASYGGNTDTQYF. The full variable domain, its missing parts supplied by reference TRBV28 and TRBJ2-3, is DVKVTQSSRYLVKRTGEKVFLECVQDMDHENMFWYRQDPGLGLRLIYFSYDVKMKEKGDIPEGYSVSREKKERFSLILESASTNQTSMYLCASYGGNTDTQYFGPGTRLTVL.

The gene calls are TRBV10-3 and TRBJ1-6; the D gene is possibly TRBD1 (5 bases). In germline, CDR1 is ENHRY, CDR2 SYGVKD. The V and J ends lost 10 bases and 0 bases respectively, with 13 bases between them. The CDR3 sequence is 15 residues long. CDR3 protein: CATKQESSYNSPLHF. CDR3 bases: TGTGCCACTAAACAGGAAAGCTCCTATAATTCACCCCTCCACTTT.

The chain uses TRBV27 and TRBJ2-1, with 8 bases matching TRBD2. The CDR3 runs 17 residues. From germline, CDR1 is MNHEY and CDR2 SMNVEV (reference sequence). V dropped 7 bases and J dropped 3; count of bases not matched to a gene: 14. The CDR3 bases are TGTGCCAGCACCCCTGGGGCGGGGGGTAAAAACTACAATGAGCAGTTCTTC. It translates to CASTPGAGGKNYNEQFF.

The rearrangement uses TRBV7-9 and TRBJ2-3; 10 bases are a match to TRBD2. The trim removed 1 base at V and 4 bases at J, leaving 2 bases unmatched. Per the germline V gene, CDR1 is SEHNR and CDR2 is FQNEAQ (reference sequence). The CDR3 consists of 15 residues. The CDR3 protein is CASSLDLAGADTQYF. The CDR3 DNA is TGTGCCAGCAGCTTAGACCTAGCGGGAGCAGATACGCAGTATTTT.

This clone showed up just once. The V call is TRBV6-5, the J call TRBJ1-2; D possibly corresponds to TRBD1 (6 bases). CDR3 length equals 14 residues. Deletions cut 6 bases from V and 5 bases from J, with 16 bases between. Germline V gene sequence: CDR1 MNHEY, CDR2 SVGAGI. This CDR3 reads CASSSPGRGYGYTF. The CDR3, as DNA: TGTGCCAGCAGCTCCCCGGGAAGGGGGTATGGCTACACCTTC.

The chain combines TRBV7-6 with TRBJ2-5; 10 bases map to TRBD2. The V segment lost 9 bases and the J segment 5 bases; nucleotides outside the gene matches: 9. The germline gives CDR1 SGHVS, CDR2 FNYEAQ. CDR3 length: 14 amino acids. CDR3 sequence reads: CASTRTSGIETQYF. The CDR3 bases are TGTGCCAGTACTCGGACTAGCGGCATCGAGACCCAGTACTTC. Based on the CDR3 plus reference TRBV7-6 and TRBJ2-5, the full variable domain is GAGVSQSPRYKVTKRGQDVALRCDPISGHVSLYWYRQALGQGPEFLTYFNYEAQQDKSGLPNDRFSAERPEGSISTLTIQRTEQRDSAMYRCASTRTSGIETQYFGPGTRLLVL.

CDR3 coding DNA: TGTGCCAGCAGTCAGACAGAGATCCAAGAGACCCAGTACTTC. It is translated as CASSQTEIQETQYF. The chain carries TRBV2 and TRBJ2-5; possible D gene TRBD1, 5 bases. Trimming shortened V by 5 bases and J by 1 base, and 11 bases separated the two germline ends. The CDR3 is made up of 14 amino acids. Germline lookup yields CDR1 SNHLY and CDR2 FYNNEI.

This clone was picked up one time. The V gene is TRBV6-6, the J gene TRBJ1-2; 8 positions agree with TRBD1. The CDR3 covers 14 residues. Per the germline V gene, CDR1 is MNHNY and CDR2 is SVGAGI (reference sequence). V trimming: 4 bases; J trimming: 4 bases; junction bases outside the gene matches: 5. CDR3 loop: CASSLDRGGYGYTF. CDR3 in DNA: TGTGCCAGCAGTTTAGACAGGGGCGGCTATGGCTACACCTTC.

The chain recombines TRBV7-9 with TRBJ1-6, with D tentatively TRBD1 (5 bases). V lost 5 bases and J 3 bases, leaving 11 bases between the germline ends. Germline CDR1 and CDR2: SEHNR and FQNEAQ (reference sequence). The length of the CDR3 is 15 residues. CDR3 sequence (DNA): TGTGCCAGCAGCCTATCGGGGGGCTATAATTCACCCCTCCACTTT. Its protein is CASSLSGGYNSPLHF.

CDR3 DNA sequence: TGTGCCACCAGCAGAGATAAGCTAGCCCAAGAGACCCAGTACTTC. This codes for CATSRDKLAQETQYF. This chain connects TRBV15 to TRBJ2-5; a possible D gene is TRBD2 (5 bases). Germline assignment: CDR1 LNHNV and CDR2 YYDKDF (reference sequence). V gave up 0 bases and J gave up 1 base, with 9 bases separating them. This CDR3 is 15 amino acids long.

The V call is TRBV19, the J call TRBJ2-2; tentatively, D is TRBD2 (5 bases). Germline V gene lookup returns CDR1 LNHDA and CDR2 SQIVND (reference sequence). The V gene lost 3 bases and the J gene lost 4 bases, with 6 bases spanning the gap. The CDR3 has 13 amino acids. DNA for the CDR3: TGTGCCAGTAGTATGGACTCCACCGGGGAGCTGTTTTTT. It encodes CASSMDSTGELFF.